This is a list of T cell receptor beta chains from one sample in a study of T cell responses to AZD1222 COVID-19 vaccine. The assay was immunoSEQ multiplex PCR, and TCRdb's table has in-frame clones only and misses some. The table has 190,000 or so clones, 90% to 95% seen once. The sample consisted of peripheral blood, taken 28 days after the second AZD1222 dose. The receptor set was obtained from an adult who received the AZD1222 COVID-19 vaccine. CDR3s leave out the opening cysteine and the closing phenylalanine or tryptophan. Clone size appears in some rows only: once, few, many, or a class for an expanded clone.

CDR3 length | clone size | V gene | CDR3 protein
13 | . | TRBV29-1 | SVVRSQTHGYGYT
13 | . | TRBV27 | ASSLRDRGNSPLH
12 | . | TRBV24-1 | ATSEANRPYEQY
13 | . | TRBV28 | ASNRQGRSNQPQH
9 | . | TRBV30 | AWMSLETQY
12 | . | TRBV5-1 | ASSLWSLGNEQF
10 | . | TRBV30 | AWERENSPLH
10 | . | TRBV9 | ASSLRGGGYT
11 | . | TRBV29-1 | SVSPDSGQPQH
11 | . | TRBV2 | ASKAREAYEQY
12 | . | TRBV5-1 | ASSIDSGGAEQY
10 | . | TRBV4-1 | ASSQVVDTQY
10 | . | TRBV21-1 | APRLNQETQY
12 | . | TRBV3-1/TRBV3-2 | ASSQRDRAETQY
11 | . | TRBV11-3 | ASSLDGTSEAF
9 | once | TRBV6-5 | ASSHEDGYT
10 | . | TRBV6-6 | ASSLRLDTQY
13 | few | TRBV11-3 | ASSAGDRINSPLH
14 | . | TRBV7-6 | ASSLEPGGATGELF
13 | . | TRBV25-1 | ASSELGTATGELF
13 | . | TRBV11-2 | ASSLVSPPKLGLF
13 | . | TRBV18 | ASSPPNRGENIQY
13 | . | TRBV28 | ASSPPTGHNQPQH
9 | . | TRBV19 | ASQVEETQY
12 | . | TRBV19 | ASTTTGGNYGYT
12 | . | TRBV5-1 | ASSLTSLAYEQY
11 | . | TRBV18 | ASSPDSNQPQH
12 | . | TRBV3-1/TRBV3-2 | ASSQEGSSYEQY
11 | . | TRBV30 | AWSRALNTEAF
14 | . | TRBV2 | ASSAPSVTGRETQY
11 | . | TRBV2 | ASSEPDTYEQY